This T cell receptor beta chain was identified during a study of T cells of healthy individuals. This CDR3 has 15 residues. In germline, CDR1 is SGHKS, CDR2 YYEKEE (reference sequence). Trimming shortened V by 0 bases and J by 6 bases, and 14 bases separated the two germline ends. From the 5' RACE reads, TCRdb called clonotypes with MiXCR, one entry per CDR3 protein. The data show 90,000 to 100,000 distinct CDR3 sequences, 15% to 20% seen once. The receptor's source is a human donor in good health. This chain links TRBV5-5 with TRBJ2-3; D unclear. CDR3 bases: TGTGCCAGCAGCTTGGAGGTGCTGGGGTTGGATACGCAGTATTTT. Encoded protein: CASSLEVLGLDTQYF.